This TCR beta chain was profiled in a study of OX40 agonist ivuxolimab in advanced cancers. Whole-study results and caveats: Several nonresponders also turned out to have low normalized T-cell clonal expansion. CD8+ T cells averaged more expanded clones than CD4+.

This clone was counted a single time. Antigen unknown. Sequenced by immunoSEQ multiplex PCR; TCRdb stores in-frame clones only, minus some. The table shows over 14,000 clones, with around 70% occurring only once. Any history of autoimmune disease or systemic immunosuppression disqualified patients. Germline assignment: CDR1 SEHNR and CDR2 FQNEAQ (reference sequence). This CDR3 has 15 residues. V gave up 2 bases and J gave up 7 bases; unmatched junction bases: 10. The chain employs TRBV7-9 and TRBJ2-7; 8 nucleotides line up with TRBD1. Sequencing was performed on CD4+ or CD8+ T cells sorted from blood, taken in a trial of the OX40 agonist ivuxolimab. This receptor was obtained from an adult with an advanced solid tumor such as melanoma, head and neck, liver or kidney cancer. CDR3 DNA sequence: TGTGCCAGCAGCTTAACGGGAGAATGGACAGGGGAGCAGTACTTC. It encodes CASSLTGEWTGEQYF.